The rows below give T cell receptor beta chains drawn from one sample of a study of beta chain features in type 1 diabetes. Repertoires were generated with immunoSEQ multiplex PCR, while TCRdb's copy carries only in-frame clones and drops some. The sample comprises 900,000 or so clones, under 20% of which are singletons, and 0.023% rests with the top ten. The sample taken for sequencing was naive CD4+ T cells from blood. The receptors shown here come from a woman younger than 35 in good health. Both conserved end residues are part of each CDR3. The order of the fields is V gene, D gene, J gene, clone size, CDR3 DNA, CDR3 protein. A D gene is named only where the DNA matches it firmly. The listing skips clone size in some rows; elsewhere it reads once, few, many or a size class.

V gene: TRBV27
D gene: TRBD2
J gene: TRBJ2-7
clone size: .
CDR3 DNA: TGTGCCAGCAGTTTGGGGACTAGCGGGAGCTCCGAGCAGTACTTC
CDR3 protein: CASSLGTSGSSEQYF

V gene: TRBV6-1
D gene: .
J gene: TRBJ1-4
clone size: .
CDR3 DNA: TGTGCCAGCAGGAATTGGGAAAAACTGTTTTTT
CDR3 protein: CASRNWEKLFF

V gene: TRBV6-1
D gene: .
J gene: TRBJ2-1
clone size: few
CDR3 DNA: TGTGCCAGCAGTGCTACCGGGACAAACTACAATGAGCAGTTCTTC
CDR3 protein: CASSATGTNYNEQFF

V gene: TRBV4-2
D gene: .
J gene: TRBJ1-6
clone size: .
CDR3 DNA: TGTGCCAGCAGCCAAGATAAGGCCAGGGTTGATTCACCCCTCCACTTT
CDR3 protein: CASSQDKARVDSPLHF

V gene: TRBV2
D gene: TRBD1
J gene: TRBJ2-7
clone size: few
CDR3 DNA: TGTGCCAGCCGCTCGGGACAGGGTTACGAGCAGTACTTC
CDR3 protein: CASRSGQGYEQYF

V gene: TRBV7-9
D gene: .
J gene: TRBJ2-5
clone size: few
CDR3 DNA: TGTGCCAGCAGCTTAAGTACCAGGACGCAAGAGACCCAGTACTTC
CDR3 protein: CASSLSTRTQETQYF

V gene: TRBV6-6
D gene: .
J gene: TRBJ1-5
clone size: few
CDR3 DNA: TGTGCCAGCAGTTTTCCTTCCATCGGGCCCCAGCATTTT
CDR3 protein: CASSFPSIGPQHF

V gene: TRBV29-1
D gene: .
J gene: TRBJ1-1
clone size: few
CDR3 DNA: TGCAGCGCCGGTCGGACGGTGAACACTGAAGCTTTCTTT
CDR3 protein: CSAGRTVNTEAFF

V gene: TRBV28
D gene: .
J gene: TRBJ2-3
clone size: .
CDR3 DNA: TGTGCCAGCAAGCCTCCCCCGGGACGGCGCACAGATACGCAGTATTTT
CDR3 protein: CASKPPPGRRTDTQYF

V gene: TRBV9
D gene: .
J gene: TRBJ2-2
clone size: .
CDR3 DNA: TGTGCCAGCAGCGTCCGTGACAGAAACACCGGGGAGCTGTTTTTT
CDR3 protein: CASSVRDRNTGELFF

V gene: TRBV6-1
D gene: .
J gene: TRBJ2-1
clone size: few
CDR3 DNA: TGTGCCAGCAGTGAAAACCCTAGGCATGAGCAGTTCTTC
CDR3 protein: CASSENPRHEQFF

V gene: TRBV4-2
D gene: TRBD1
J gene: TRBJ2-1
clone size: .
CDR3 DNA: TGTGCCAGCAGCTTGTTGGACAGGGGGAATGAGCAGTTCTTC
CDR3 protein: CASSLLDRGNEQFF

V gene: TRBV25-1
D gene: TRBD1
J gene: TRBJ2-2
clone size: .
CDR3 DNA: TGTGCCAGCAGGGGACAGGGGGCGACCGGGGAGCTGTTTTTT
CDR3 protein: CASRGQGATGELFF

V gene: TRBV10-3
D gene: .
J gene: TRBJ1-2
clone size: few
CDR3 DNA: TGTGCCATCAGTGAGTCCGGAGGGGCGGATGGCTACACCTTC
CDR3 protein: CAISESGGADGYTF

V gene: TRBV4-3
D gene: .
J gene: TRBJ1-4
clone size: .
CDR3 DNA: TGCGCCAGCAGCCGCCTCGGGGCATCGAACGAAAAACTGTTTTTT
CDR3 protein: CASSRLGASNEKLFF

V gene: TRBV5-1
D gene: TRBD2
J gene: TRBJ2-2
clone size: .
CDR3 DNA: TGCGCCAGCAGCTTGGTAGCGGGAGTCACCGGGGAGCTGTTTTTT
CDR3 protein: CASSLVAGVTGELFF

V gene: TRBV5-6
D gene: .
J gene: TRBJ2-1
clone size: .
CDR3 DNA: TGTGCCAGCAGCCCACCTGTGGACGGGAACATATACAATGAGCAGTTCTTC
CDR3 protein: CASSPPVDGNIYNEQFF

V gene: TRBV20-1
D gene: .
J gene: TRBJ1-1
clone size: .
CDR3 DNA: TGCAGTGCTAGGGCGGACAGTGAAGCTTTCTTT
CDR3 protein: CSARADSEAFF

V gene: TRBV5-5
D gene: .
J gene: TRBJ1-2
clone size: few
CDR3 DNA: TGTGCCAGCAGCTTGTCGGGCTATGGCTACACCTTC
CDR3 protein: CASSLSGYGYTF

V gene: TRBV7-9
D gene: .
J gene: TRBJ2-7
clone size: few
CDR3 DNA: TGTGCCAGCAGCCCAGACCTAGGGCGCGGCAACCCCTACGAGCAGTACTTC
CDR3 protein: CASSPDLGRGNPYEQYF

V gene: TRBV7-8
D gene: TRBD2
J gene: TRBJ2-5
clone size: few
CDR3 DNA: TGTGCCAGCAGCTTAGGTCGGACTAGCCGTCAAGAGACCCAGTACTTC
CDR3 protein: CASSLGRTSRQETQYF

V gene: TRBV15
D gene: .
J gene: TRBJ2-1
clone size: .
CDR3 DNA: TGTGCCACCAGTCCCGCTTTAGGGTCCTACAATGAGCAGTTCTTC
CDR3 protein: CATSPALGSYNEQFF

V gene: TRBV2
D gene: .
J gene: TRBJ2-3
clone size: .
CDR3 DNA: TGTGCCAGCAGTGCCGAGGGAGTGGGCGCAGATACGCAGTATTTT
CDR3 protein: CASSAEGVGADTQYF

V gene: TRBV11-3
D gene: .
J gene: TRBJ2-1
clone size: .
CDR3 DNA: TGTGCCAGCAGCTTTAGGGGGACCTCCTACAATGAGCAGTTCTTC
CDR3 protein: CASSFRGTSYNEQFF

V gene: TRBV5-4
D gene: .
J gene: TRBJ2-3
clone size: few
CDR3 DNA: TGTGCCAGCAGCCCCAGCAGGCAGGGCCCCGTGGTTAGCACAGATACGCAGTATTTT
CDR3 protein: CASSPSRQGPVVSTDTQYF

V gene: TRBV15
D gene: .
J gene: TRBJ2-4
clone size: .
CDR3 DNA: TGTGCCACCAGCAGAGGAAACCAGGGTGCAAAAAACATTCAGTACTTC
CDR3 protein: CATSRGNQGAKNIQYF

V gene: TRBV7-2
D gene: .
J gene: TRBJ1-1
clone size: .
CDR3 DNA: TGTGCCAGCCAGAATATCCGGGGCGACCGGTTTGAAGCTTTCTTT
CDR3 protein: CASQNIRGDRFEAFF

V gene: TRBV7-8
D gene: .
J gene: TRBJ2-1
clone size: .
CDR3 DNA: TGTGCCAGCAGCCTAACCGGGACCAGTCGTGGCAATGAGCAGTTCTTC
CDR3 protein: CASSLTGTSRGNEQFF

V gene: TRBV28
D gene: .
J gene: TRBJ2-4
clone size: .
CDR3 DNA: TGTGCCAGCACCCCACCCTTAAGTAACATTCAGTACTTC
CDR3 protein: CASTPPLSNIQYF

V gene: TRBV7-9
D gene: .
J gene: TRBJ2-4
clone size: .
CDR3 DNA: TGTGCCAGCAGCTTAGTCGGCGCCAAAAACATTCAGTACTTC
CDR3 protein: CASSLVGAKNIQYF

V gene: TRBV5-1
D gene: TRBD1
J gene: TRBJ2-2
clone size: few
CDR3 DNA: TGCGCCAGCAGCGCGGACAGGGAAGGCGGGGAGCTGTTTTTT
CDR3 protein: CASSADREGGELFF

V gene: TRBV14
D gene: .
J gene: TRBJ1-4
clone size: few
CDR3 DNA: TGTGCCAGCAGCCCAACGGGGGGAGCAACTAATGAAAAACTGTTTTTT
CDR3 protein: CASSPTGGATNEKLFF

V gene: TRBV4-1
D gene: .
J gene: TRBJ1-1
clone size: few
CDR3 DNA: TGCGCCAGCAGCCAACCCCTTGGTGTCACTGAAGCTTTCTTT
CDR3 protein: CASSQPLGVTEAFF

V gene: TRBV15
D gene: TRBD2
J gene: TRBJ2-1
clone size: few
CDR3 DNA: TGTGCCACCAGCAGAGGAGGTTTCGCTAGCGGGAGGGCTGAGCAGTTCTTC
CDR3 protein: CATSRGGFASGRAEQFF

V gene: TRBV5-4
D gene: .
J gene: TRBJ1-2
clone size: .
CDR3 DNA: TGTGCCAGCACCTTGCTTGAGGGTATGAGTGGCTACACCTTC
CDR3 protein: CASTLLEGMSGYTF

V gene: TRBV5-1
D gene: TRBD1
J gene: TRBJ1-1
clone size: few
CDR3 DNA: TGCGCCAGCAGCTTGGCTGACAGGGGTACTGAAGCTTTCTTT
CDR3 protein: CASSLADRGTEAFF

V gene: TRBV7-9
D gene: TRBD2
J gene: TRBJ2-7
clone size: few
CDR3 DNA: TGTGCCAGCAGCTTGGCTAGCGGGAGCCCCTCCTACGAGCAGTACTTC
CDR3 protein: CASSLASGSPSYEQYF

V gene: TRBV18
D gene: TRBD2
J gene: TRBJ2-3
clone size: .
CDR3 DNA: TGTGCCAGCTCACCAATGTCGGCCAGCGGGGCAGATACGCAGTATTTT
CDR3 protein: CASSPMSASGADTQYF

V gene: TRBV5-1
D gene: TRBD1
J gene: TRBJ2-3
clone size: few
CDR3 DNA: TGCGCCAGCAGCCCGGGACAGGGAAACATAGATACGCAGTATTTT
CDR3 protein: CASSPGQGNIDTQYF

V gene: TRBV28
D gene: .
J gene: TRBJ1-5
clone size: .
CDR3 DNA: TGTGCCAGTGGACCTGCGGGGGATGATTATCAGCCCCAGCATTTT
CDR3 protein: CASGPAGDDYQPQHF

V gene: TRBV28
D gene: TRBD1
J gene: TRBJ1-5
clone size: .
CDR3 DNA: TGTGCCAGCAGTAGAACCAGGGGGCGCATATCAAGGGATCAGCCCCAGCATTTT
CDR3 protein: CASSRTRGRISRDQPQHF

V gene: TRBV21-1
D gene: .
J gene: TRBJ1-5
clone size: .
CDR3 DNA: TGTGCCAGCAGCACGAGGGTGGGCAATCAGCCCCAGCATTTT
CDR3 protein: CASSTRVGNQPQHF

V gene: TRBV7-8
D gene: .
J gene: TRBJ2-3
clone size: few
CDR3 DNA: TGTGCCAGCAGCCCTTTCACAGATACGCAGTATTTT
CDR3 protein: CASSPFTDTQYF

V gene: TRBV18
D gene: .
J gene: TRBJ2-5
clone size: few
CDR3 DNA: TGTGCCAGCTCACCATTGGTCCAAGAGACCCAGTACTTC
CDR3 protein: CASSPLVQETQYF

V gene: TRBV21-1
D gene: .
J gene: TRBJ2-3
clone size: few
CDR3 DNA: TGTGCCAGCAGCAATGCAGGGCCCGGAGATACGCAGTATTTT
CDR3 protein: CASSNAGPGDTQYF

V gene: TRBV7-2
D gene: .
J gene: TRBJ2-7
clone size: few
CDR3 DNA: TGTGCCAGCAGCGAACAGGTTGGCTCCTACGAGCAGTACTTC
CDR3 protein: CASSEQVGSYEQYF

V gene: TRBV10-3
D gene: TRBD1
J gene: TRBJ2-7
clone size: few
CDR3 DNA: TGTGCCATCAGTGATGGGACAGGTGGCTACGAGCAGTACTTC
CDR3 protein: CAISDGTGGYEQYF

V gene: TRBV18
D gene: .
J gene: TRBJ2-7
clone size: .
CDR3 DNA: TGTGCCAGCTCATATTACTCCCTTGTTTCCTACGAGCAGTACTTC
CDR3 protein: CASSYYSLVSYEQYF

V gene: TRBV11-2
D gene: TRBD1
J gene: TRBJ2-1
clone size: .
CDR3 DNA: TGTGCCAGCAGCCCGCGTGGGACAGGGACCAATGAGCAGTTCTTC
CDR3 protein: CASSPRGTGTNEQFF

V gene: TRBV7-2
D gene: .
J gene: TRBJ2-5
clone size: few
CDR3 DNA: TGTGCCAGCAGCTTACGGGCGAAAGGGGAGACCCAGTACTTC
CDR3 protein: CASSLRAKGETQYF

V gene: TRBV4-3
D gene: TRBD1
J gene: TRBJ2-7
clone size: few
CDR3 DNA: TGCGCCAGCAGCCCGTTTGGGACAGGGGGCAACGAGCAGTACTTC
CDR3 protein: CASSPFGTGGNEQYF

V gene: TRBV11-2
D gene: TRBD1
J gene: TRBJ1-1
clone size: few
CDR3 DNA: TGTGCCAGCACCACAGGGGACTTTGAAGCTTTCTTT
CDR3 protein: CASTTGDFEAFF

V gene: TRBV7-9
D gene: .
J gene: TRBJ2-2
clone size: few
CDR3 DNA: TGTGCCAGCAGCTTTAGGTTTTCCGGGGAGCTGTTTTTT
CDR3 protein: CASSFRFSGELFF

V gene: TRBV7-2
D gene: TRBD1
J gene: TRBJ1-3
clone size: .
CDR3 DNA: TGTGCCAGCAGTCCGGGACAGGGGAGAAACACCATATATTTT
CDR3 protein: CASSPGQGRNTIYF

V gene: TRBV10-3
D gene: .
J gene: TRBJ2-4
clone size: few
CDR3 DNA: TGTGCCAGCAGTTACTCCTTCGCCTTTGACATTCAGTACTTC
CDR3 protein: CASSYSFAFDIQYF